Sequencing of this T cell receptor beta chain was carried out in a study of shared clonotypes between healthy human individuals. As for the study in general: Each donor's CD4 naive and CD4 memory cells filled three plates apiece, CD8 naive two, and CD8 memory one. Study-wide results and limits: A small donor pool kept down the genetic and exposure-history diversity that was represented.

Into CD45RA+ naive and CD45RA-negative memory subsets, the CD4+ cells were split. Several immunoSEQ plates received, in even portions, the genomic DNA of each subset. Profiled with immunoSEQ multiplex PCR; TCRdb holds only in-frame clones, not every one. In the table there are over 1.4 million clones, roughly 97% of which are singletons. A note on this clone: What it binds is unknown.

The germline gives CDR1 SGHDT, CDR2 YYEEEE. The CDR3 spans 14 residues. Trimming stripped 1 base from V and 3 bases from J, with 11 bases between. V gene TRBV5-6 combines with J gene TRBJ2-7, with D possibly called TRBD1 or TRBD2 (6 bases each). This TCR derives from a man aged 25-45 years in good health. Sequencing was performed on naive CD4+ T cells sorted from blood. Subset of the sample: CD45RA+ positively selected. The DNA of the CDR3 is TGTGCCAGCAGCTTGTGGGGGGCTGTCTACGAGCAGTACTTC. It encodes CASSLWGAVYEQYF.